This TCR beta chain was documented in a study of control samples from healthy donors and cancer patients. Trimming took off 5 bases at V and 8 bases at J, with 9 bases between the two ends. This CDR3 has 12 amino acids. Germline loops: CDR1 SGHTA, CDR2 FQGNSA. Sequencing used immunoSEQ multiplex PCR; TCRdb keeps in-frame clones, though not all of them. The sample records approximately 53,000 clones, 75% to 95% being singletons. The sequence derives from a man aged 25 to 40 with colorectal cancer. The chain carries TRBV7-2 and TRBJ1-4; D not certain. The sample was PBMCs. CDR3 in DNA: TGTGCCAGCAGCCCCCCGGGGGAAAAACTGTTTTTT. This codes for CASSPPGEKLFF.